What follows are 25 T cell receptor beta chains derived from one specimen sequenced in a study of CD8 T cells in Susac syndrome. The RNA, roughly 0.5 to 1 ug, was put through reverse transcription using random hexamers. Each CDR3 protein is one row after TCRdb ran MiXCR on the immunoSEQ multiplex PCR reads. This sample carries roughly 190,000 distinct CDR3 sequences, approximately 94% of them seen once, and the ten largest clones take 0.095% to 0.12%. Sequencing was carried out using CD4+ T cells from PBMCs. The origin of the receptors is a human donor in good health.

The chain is built from TRBV3-1 and TRBJ2-3, with D possibly called TRBD1 or TRBD2 (5 bases each). Germline-derived CDR1 and CDR2 are LGHDT and YNNKEL (reference sequence). The germline V and J ends were trimmed by 4 bases and 2 bases, with 13 bases remaining between them. The CDR3 sequence is 15 residues long. The CDR3 protein is CASSPSGTYTDTQYF. Written as DNA, the CDR3 is TGTGCCAGCAGCCCGTCCGGGACCTACACAGATACGCAGTATTTT.

This chain uses TRBV5-4 with TRBJ1-6; 8 bases align to TRBD1. Germline lookup yields CDR1 SGHNT and CDR2 YYREEE (reference sequence). The CDR3 covers 15 residues. V lost 4 bases and J lost 8; bases outside the gene matches: 8. The CDR3 spells CASSRTTGADSPLHF. As DNA, the CDR3 is TGTGCCAGCAGCCGAACGACAGGGGCCGATTCACCCCTCCACTTT.

The chain has TRBV24-1 and TRBJ2-5; possibly TRBD1 or TRBD2 for D (5 bases each). Trimming pared 3 bases from V and 6 bases from J, leaving 25 bases between. Germline lookup yields CDR1 KGHDR and CDR2 SFDVKD. This CDR3 is built from 18 residues. DNA for the CDR3: TGTGCCACCAGTGATCCGCGAGGGGCGGGTCCTAGAGAAAAGACCCAGTACTTC. Protein: CATSDPRGAGPREKTQYF.

The chain joins TRBV15 to TRBJ1-5, with D perhaps TRBD1 (6 bases). CDR3 size: 15 residues. Germline V gene sequence: CDR1 LNHNV, CDR2 YYDKDF (reference sequence). Deletions cut 0 bases from V and 4 bases from J, with 10 bases between. The CDR3 DNA reads as TGTGCCACCAGCAGAGAACAGGGCCCGAATCAGCCCCAGCATTTT. Encoded protein: CATSREQGPNQPQHF.

V and J are TRBV12-3 or TRBV12-4 and TRBJ1-6; tentatively, D is TRBD1 (5 bases). This CDR3 is 15 amino acids long. V lost 3 bases to trimming and J lost 9 bases, with 15 bases between them. CDR3 sequence (DNA): TGTGCCAGCAGTTTGTCCCAGGGCGGGGGTTCACCCCTCCACTTT. This encodes CASSLSQGGGSPLHF.

The chain joins TRBV5-1 to TRBJ2-7; maybe TRBD2 (5 bases). V was cut by 4 bases and J by 0 bases, with 20 bases left in between. From germline, CDR1 is SGHRS and CDR2 YFSETQ. The CDR3 is 17 residues long. The CDR3 region has the DNA TGCGCCAGCAGCCAAGGCGAGCCCTGGGCGGGCTCCTACGAGCAGTACTTC. Translating gives CASSQGEPWAGSYEQYF.

This clonotype was detected only once. This chain connects TRBV7-9 to TRBJ2-7, with 7 positions matching TRBD2. Germline V gene data show CDR1 as SEHNR and CDR2 as FQNEAQ (reference sequence). The CDR3 spans 13 residues. V dropped 4 bases and J dropped 9; count of bases not matched to a gene: 9. CDR3 residues: CASSSTGAGVQYF. The CDR3 region has the DNA TGTGCCAGCAGCTCAACTGGGGCGGGGGTGCAGTACTTC. Combining the CDR3 with reference TRBV7-9 and TRBJ2-7 gives the whole variable domain DTGVSQNPRHKITKRGQNVTFRCDPISEHNRLYWYRQTLGQGPEFLTYFQNEAQLEKSRLLSDRFSAERPKGSFSTLEIQRTEQGDSAMYLCASSSTGAGVQYFGPGTRLTVT.

The chain recombines TRBV20-1 with TRBJ2-7, with 7 positions matching TRBD1. The CDR3 sequence is 15 residues long. The junction had 8 bases not matched to a gene; V was cut back by 2 bases and J by 1 base. Germline V gene sequence: CDR1 DFQATT, CDR2 SNEGSKA (reference sequence). The CDR3 reads CSARLTGISSYEQYF. CDR3 nucleotide sequence: TGCAGTGCTAGATTGACAGGGATATCTTCCTACGAGCAGTACTTC.

The CDR3 DNA follows: TGTGCCAGCAGTTCGCGGGGGGGCAATCCAGATACGCAGTATTTT. Translating it yields CASSSRGGNPDTQYF. The chain uses TRBV27 and TRBJ2-3, with TRBD2 matching over 9 bases. The germline gives CDR1 MNHEY, CDR2 SMNVEV (reference sequence). This CDR3 spans 15 amino acids. Unmatched junction bases numbered 6, after V lost 4 bases and J lost 4 bases.

The gene calls are TRBV4-2 and TRBJ1-4, with D possibly TRBD1 on 5 matching bases. V lost 5 bases, J lost 8 bases, and 18 bases lay in between. CDR1 is LGHNA and CDR2 is YNFKEQ in the germline V gene. The CDR3 length is 15 residues. The CDR3 is CASSAGRDTGEKLFF. The CDR3 nucleotides are TGTGCCAGCAGCGCAGGGCGAGACACAGGAGAAAAACTGTTTTTT.

The chain has TRBV27 and TRBJ2-1; TRBD1 matches at 11 bases. CDR1 is MNHEY, CDR2 SMNVEV, per germline (reference sequence). The CDR3 has 14 residues. J lost 10 bases, V lost 5 bases, and 7 bases had no gene match. The CDR3 DNA reads TGTGCCAGCAGTCGGGACAGGGGGTTCGGAGAGCAGTTCTTC. Its translation is CASSRDRGFGEQFF.

This sequence joins TRBV14 and TRBJ2-3; D possibly corresponds to TRBD1 (5 bases). V lost 1 base, J lost 6 bases, and 8 bases lay in between. Germline V lookup: CDR1 SGHDN, CDR2 FVKESK. This CDR3 has 13 residues. CDR3 nucleotide sequence: TGTGCCAGCAGCCAAGTTTGGGGCGATACGCAGTATTTT. The encoded protein is CASSQVWGDTQYF.

V usage is TRBV5-4 and J usage is TRBJ1-2; tentatively, D is TRBD1 (6 bases). The CDR3 contains 15 residues. V was clipped by 0 bases and J by 3 bases, with 12 bases between them. The germline V gene has CDR1 SGHNT and CDR2 YYREEE (reference sequence). The CDR3 reads CASSLEGGVDYGYTF. CDR3 in DNA: TGTGCCAGCAGCTTGGAGGGGGGTGTCGACTATGGCTACACCTTC.

V is TRBV4-3 and J is TRBJ2-3; 13 bases agree with TRBD2. With 1 base clipped from V and 0 bases from J, the junction kept 10 bases outside the gene matches. The germline V gene encodes CDR1 LGHNA and CDR2 YSLEER. The CDR3 is 20 residues long. The CDR3 loop is CASSQATSGGDRSSTDTQYF. Written as DNA, the CDR3 is TGCGCCAGCAGCCAAGCAACTAGCGGGGGGGATCGATCGAGCACAGATACGCAGTATTTT.

J is TRBJ2-7 and V is TRBV11-3; either TRBD1 or TRBD2 may supply D (5 bases each). This CDR3 spans 14 amino acids. Germline assignment: CDR1 SGHNT and CDR2 YENEEA. The ends were cut back, 6 bases at V and 2 bases at J, with 14 bases in the middle. The CDR3 is CASSRAGTAYEQYF. The CDR3 DNA follows: TGTGCCAGCAGTCGAGCCGGGACGGCCTACGAGCAGTACTTC. Looking up the rest from reference TRBV11-3 and TRBJ2-7 gives the full variable domain: EAGVVQSPRYKIIEKKQPVAFWCNPISGHNTLYWYLQNLGQGPELLIRYENEEAVDDSQLPKDRFSAERLKGVDSTLKIQPAELGDSAVYLCASSRAGTAYEQYFGPGTRLTVT.

The chain joins TRBV7-2 to TRBJ2-3; the D gene is possibly TRBD2 (7 bases). The ends were cut back, 1 base at V and 6 bases at J, with 14 bases in the middle. The CDR3 loop spans 15 amino acids. Germline V gives CDR1 SGHTA, CDR2 FQGNSA. In DNA, the CDR3 is TGTGCCAGCAGCTTAGACGGGGGGCTACGGGATACGCAGTATTTT. It yields the protein CASSLDGGLRDTQYF.

The V gene is TRBV7-2, the J gene TRBJ2-5; D not certain. CDR3 length: 13 residues. Germline V gene data show CDR1 as SGHTA and CDR2 as FQGNSA. V was pared by 2 bases and J by 9 bases, with 13 bases between. The DNA for the CDR3 is TGTGCCAGCAGCTTACAATATAATGAGGCCCAGTACTTC. Encoded protein: CASSLQYNEAQYF.

The chain joins TRBV4-2 to TRBJ2-7; TRBD2 is a possible D gene (7 bases). Per the germline V gene, CDR1 is LGHNA and CDR2 is YNFKEQ. The CDR3 covers 15 residues. The ends were cut back, 4 bases at V and 5 bases at J, with 18 bases in the middle. This CDR3 reads CASSREGGAVDEQYF. Here the CDR3 DNA reads TGTGCCAGCAGCCGGGAGGGGGGCGCGGTAGACGAGCAGTACTTC.

The rearrangement joins TRBV20-1 to TRBJ1-6; D may be TRBD1 (5 bases). Germline CDR1 reads DFQATT; CDR2 reads SNEGSKA (reference sequence). The V end lost 6 bases, the J end lost 6 bases, and 18 bases lay between the germline ends. The CDR3 is 15 residues long. The CDR3 reads CSAATETYPNSPLHF. The CDR3 coding sequence is TGCAGTGCGGCGACAGAAACTTACCCTAATTCACCCCTCCACTTT.

The V gene is TRBV13, the J gene TRBJ1-5; D is unclear. The CDR3 runs to 14 residues. From germline, CDR1 is PRHDT and CDR2 FYEKMQ (reference sequence). The V gene lost 0 bases and the J gene lost 5 bases, with 8 bases spanning the gap. This CDR3 is CASSLGRVYQPQHF. CDR3 in DNA: TGTGCCAGCAGCTTAGGGAGGGTTTATCAGCCCCAGCATTTT.

J is TRBJ2-7 and V is TRBV3-1, with D maybe TRBD2 (6 bases). Germline V gene lookup returns CDR1 LGHDT and CDR2 YNNKEL (reference sequence). The CDR3 is made up of 13 amino acids. The V and J ends lost 1 base and 9 bases respectively, with 13 bases between them. CDR3 bases: TGTGCCAGCAGCCAAGCAAGACCGGAGGGGCAGTACTTC. Translation: CASSQARPEGQYF.

The chain carries TRBV6-6 and TRBJ1-2; a possible D gene is TRBD1 (5 bases). CDR1 is MNHNY, CDR2 SVGAGI, per germline (reference sequence). The V end was cut by 7 bases, the J end by 3 bases, with 9 bases between. This CDR3 region has 12 residues. The CDR3 region has the DNA TGTGCCAGCACCCCAGGGTACTATGGCTACACCTTC. Translated, it gives CASTPGYYGYTF.

The chain is built from TRBV4-1 and TRBJ2-7; D might be TRBD1 (6 bases). Trimming left V 0 bases short and J 2 bases short, with 11 bases between. The germline V gene encodes CDR1 MGHRA and CDR2 YSYEKL. There are 15 residues in the CDR3. The CDR3 region has the DNA TGCGCCAGCAGCCAAGACCGGGACAACCCCTACGAGCAGTACTTC. The encoded protein is CASSQDRDNPYEQYF.

The V gene is TRBV29-1, the J gene TRBJ1-2, with D maybe TRBD1 (6 bases). This CDR3 spans 14 amino acids. V gave up 2 bases and J gave up 3 bases, with 13 bases separating them. Germline V gene sequence: CDR1 SQVTM, CDR2 ANQGSEA. CDR3 in amino acids: CSVEKQGGDYGYTF. The CDR3, as DNA: TGCAGCGTTGAAAAACAGGGAGGTGACTATGGCTACACCTTC.

The chain couples TRBV6-1 to TRBJ1-2; tentative D call: TRBD1 (5 bases). V was clipped by 6 bases and J by 6 bases, with 23 bases between them. The CDR3 totals 16 residues. Looked up from germline, CDR1 is MNHNS and CDR2 is SASEGT. The CDR3 is CASSRNRDLPVDGYTF. DNA for the CDR3: TGTGCCAGCAGCAGGAACCGGGACCTCCCAGTGGATGGCTACACCTTC.